These T cell receptor beta chains were read from a single sample in a study of blood T cell repertoires in COVID-19. The repertoire was sequenced with immunoSEQ multiplex PCR; TCRdb's copy has only in-frame clones and lacks some. Here the sample spans fewer than 200,000 clones, about four fifths being singletons. The sequenced material came from peripheral blood. Source of these receptors: an elderly woman with COVID-19, enrolled during active disease. Each CDR3 is given with its conserved first and last residue. D genes are given only for firm matches. Size values are once, few and many counts, or a class for expanded clones, and some rows have none.

V,D,J,size,DNA,CDR3
TRBV19,TRBD1,TRBJ1-6,NA,TGTGCCAGTAAACTTGGGACAGTAAATTCACCCCTCCACTTT,CASKLGTVNSPLHF
TRBV25-1,TRBD1,TRBJ1-2,few,TGTGCCAGCAGTGGGGGTTCGACAGGGACTGGCTACACCTTC,CASSGGSTGTGYTF
TRBV11-3,TRBD1,TRBJ2-1,NA,TGTGCCAGCAGCTTAGGTACAGGGGGCATTAGGATCGATGAGCAGTTCTTC,CASSLGTGGIRIDEQFF
TRBV6-5,NA,TRBJ2-5,few,TGTGCCAGCAGTTATCGGGGTGAGACCCAGTACTTC,CASSYRGETQYF
TRBV2,NA,TRBJ1-4,NA,TGTGCCAGCAGTGAGTGGCAGGGGATTAATGAAAAACTGTTTTTT,CASSEWQGINEKLFF
TRBV5-6,TRBD1,TRBJ2-4,NA,TGTGCCAGCAGCCTGGACAGGCGGTTAGCCAAAAACATTCAGTACTTC,CASSLDRRLAKNIQYF
TRBV18,TRBD1,TRBJ2-7,NA,TGTGCCAGCTCACTTCCCGGGACAGGGGGCGCATGGGAGCAGTACTTC,CASSLPGTGGAWEQYF
TRBV3-1/TRBV3-2,NA,TRBJ1-6,NA,TGTGCCAGCAGCCAAGAACAGCTCGATTCACCCCTCCACTTT,CASSQEQLDSPLHF
TRBV7-8,TRBD2,TRBJ2-7,NA,TGTGCCAGCAGCTTAAGGCGGGAGGGCCCCTACGAGCAGTACTTC,CASSLRREGPYEQYF
TRBV6-5,TRBD1,TRBJ1-2,NA,TGTGCCAGCAGAACCGACAGGGATGGCTACACCTTC,CASRTDRDGYTF
TRBV18,TRBD1,TRBJ2-5,NA,TGTGCCAGCTCACCCCCGCCGGGACAGATACAAGAGACCCAGTACTTC,CASSPPPGQIQETQYF
TRBV11-3,NA,TRBJ1-1,once,TGTGCCAGCAGCTTAGTGGGCAGGGGAGATGTTGAAGCTTTCTTT,CASSLVGRGDVEAFF
TRBV25-1,TRBD1,TRBJ1-3,NA,TGTGCCAGCAGCCCTGGGACAGTTGGAAACACCATATATTTT,CASSPGTVGNTIYF
TRBV7-2,NA,TRBJ2-3,few,TGTGCCAGCAGCAGAGTTGCAGGGGCTCCGACTAGCACAGATACGCAGTATTTT,CASSRVAGAPTSTDTQYF
TRBV5-1,TRBD1,TRBJ1-2,NA,TGCGCCAGCAGCCCGGAGGGGGCAGGGGGCTTCTATGGCTACACCTTC,CASSPEGAGGFYGYTF
TRBV2,NA,TRBJ2-1,NA,TGTGCCAGCCGAAAGGGGCTAGGGGGGACAGCATACAATGAGCAGTTCTTC,CASRKGLGGTAYNEQFF
TRBV12-3/TRBV12-4,TRBD1,TRBJ2-1,NA,TGTGCCAGCAGTCCTAGCCAGGGGGATGAGCAGTTCTTC,CASSPSQGDEQFF
TRBV2,TRBD2,TRBJ2-5,once,TGTGCCAGCAGTTTCCGTAGCGGGGGGGCCGGAGAGACCCAGTACTTC,CASSFRSGGAGETQYF
TRBV28,NA,TRBJ2-7,NA,TGTGCCATCGAGGCACGGGGTTCCTACGAGCAGTACTTC,CAIEARGSYEQYF
TRBV30,TRBD1,TRBJ2-7,NA,TGTGCCTGGAGGGGACAGTTACCTACCTACGAGCAGTACTTC,CAWRGQLPTYEQYF
TRBV7-8,TRBD2,TRBJ2-7,once,TGTGCCAGCAGCTTAGTTAGCGGGGGGGCCTACGAGCAGTACTTC,CASSLVSGGAYEQYF
TRBV6-6,NA,TRBJ2-5,NA,TGTGCCAGCAGTCGGACGACTTACCAAGAGACCCAGTACTTC,CASSRTTYQETQYF
TRBV19,NA,TRBJ2-5,NA,TGTGCCAGTAGTATTTTTTCGGACCCCAGGGCCCAAGAGACCCAGTACTTC,CASSIFSDPRAQETQYF
TRBV2,NA,TRBJ2-3,NA,TGTGCCAGCAAGATTGGAGGGGCAGATACGCAGTATTTT,CASKIGGADTQYF
TRBV23-1,TRBD1,TRBJ2-3,NA,TGCGCCAGCAGTCAATCCGACAGGGGTGGAGATACGCAGTATTTT,CASSQSDRGGDTQYF
TRBV5-1,NA,TRBJ2-1,NA,TGCGCCAGCAGCTTACGGGGAGAGCAGTTCTTC,CASSLRGEQFF
TRBV27,TRBD2,TRBJ2-1,NA,TGTGCCAGCAGCCCAACACTAGCGGGAACCTACAATGAGCAGTTCTTC,CASSPTLAGTYNEQFF
TRBV3-1/TRBV3-2,NA,TRBJ1-2,NA,TGTGCCAGCAGCCAAGAGCCCACTTATGGCTACACCTTC,CASSQEPTYGYTF
TRBV9,NA,TRBJ2-3,NA,TGTGCCAGCCGGGATGACACAGATACGCAGTATTTT,CASRDDTDTQYF
TRBV28,NA,TRBJ2-1,NA,TGTGCCAGCAGTTTAGCAGGACAGTACAATGAGCAGTTCTTC,CASSLAGQYNEQFF
TRBV4-1,NA,TRBJ2-7,once,TGCGCCAGCAGCCAAGAGGGCGGCCAAGGGGCCCCCTACGAGCAGTACTTC,CASSQEGGQGAPYEQYF
TRBV9,NA,TRBJ2-3,few,TGTGCCAGCAGCGTACGGGGGAGGGGGAGCACAGATACGCAGTATTTT,CASSVRGRGSTDTQYF
TRBV9,NA,TRBJ2-7,NA,TGTGCCAGCAGCTCATCGACATACCCCTACGAGCAGTACTTC,CASSSSTYPYEQYF
TRBV10-3,NA,TRBJ1-2,NA,TGTGCCATCCGAGGGGGGGAAGGCTATGGCTACACCTTC,CAIRGGEGYGYTF
TRBV2,TRBD1,TRBJ1-2,NA,TGTGCCAGCAGTTGGGACAGGGCCCTACAGGGTGGCTATGGCTACACCTTC,CASSWDRALQGGYGYTF
TRBV2,NA,TRBJ1-2,NA,TGTGCCAGCAGCCGTGGACATGATAACTATGGCTACACCTTC,CASSRGHDNYGYTF
TRBV11-3,NA,TRBJ1-1,NA,TGTGCCAGCAGCTTCACAGGGATGAACACTGAAGCTTTCTTT,CASSFTGMNTEAFF
TRBV27,TRBD2,TRBJ2-7,NA,TGTGCCAGCAGTTCACTAGCGGGAGTGCAGTACTTC,CASSSLAGVQYF
TRBV5-6,TRBD1,TRBJ1-2,once,TGTGCCAGCAGTCGACAGGGGCCGCGTAACTATGGCTACACCTTC,CASSRQGPRNYGYTF
TRBV19,TRBD2,TRBJ2-1,NA,TGTGCCAGTAGCCAAAGTACTAGCGGGTACTCCTACAATGAGCAGTTCTTC,CASSQSTSGYSYNEQFF
TRBV18,TRBD1,TRBJ2-2,NA,TGTGCCAGCTCACCGGGACAGGGTACCGGGGAGCTGTTTTTT,CASSPGQGTGELFF
TRBV4-2,NA,TRBJ2-1,NA,TGTGCCAGCAGCCAGGACAAGTACAATGAGCAGTTCTTC,CASSQDKYNEQFF
TRBV19,TRBD1,TRBJ1-3,NA,TGTGCCAGTAGGGGACAGGATCGAAACACCATATATTTT,CASRGQDRNTIYF
TRBV4-1,NA,TRBJ1-6,NA,TGCGCCAGCAGCCAAGTGGGAACAGGGAGAAATTCACCCCTCCACTTT,CASSQVGTGRNSPLHF
TRBV10-3,TRBD1,TRBJ2-3,NA,TGTGCCATCAGTGGCGGACAGGGCACAGATACGCAGTATTTT,CAISGGQGTDTQYF
TRBV4-2,TRBD2,TRBJ2-3,NA,TGTGCCAGCAGCCAGATACTAGCGGGAGGGCCAGGAGATACGCAGTATTTT,CASSQILAGGPGDTQYF
TRBV7-9,NA,TRBJ2-2,NA,TGTGCCAGCAGCCCCAGGCTCCGGACACAGAACACCGGGGAGCTGTTTTTT,CASSPRLRTQNTGELFF
TRBV6-2/TRBV6-3,NA,TRBJ1-1,NA,TGTGCCAGCAGTTATTGGGGCGCCGAAGCTTTCTTT,CASSYWGAEAFF
TRBV5-5,NA,TRBJ1-2,few,TGTGCCAGCAGCTTCCGGACAGACTATGGCTACACCTTC,CASSFRTDYGYTF
TRBV7-7,NA,TRBJ2-5,NA,TGTGCTAGCAGCAGTCAAGCGGGTGTCCAAGGGACCCAGTACTTC,CASSSQAGVQGTQYF
TRBV28,NA,TRBJ2-1,NA,TGTGCCAGCAGTTTGCTGAGCGGTTCCTACAATGAGCAGTTCTTC,CASSLLSGSYNEQFF
TRBV15,NA,TRBJ1-3,NA,TGTGCCACCACGGACAGTGGAAACACCATATATTTT,CATTDSGNTIYF
TRBV5-4,TRBD2,TRBJ2-1,NA,TGTGCCAGCAGCTTGGCGAGCGGGGCTCCTTACAATGAGCAGTTCTTC,CASSLASGAPYNEQFF
TRBV27,NA,TRBJ1-1,NA,TGTGCCAGCCGCATCGCGTTGAACACTGAAGCTTTCTTT,CASRIALNTEAFF
TRBV2,TRBD1,TRBJ2-7,NA,TGTGCCAGCAGTCAAACCGGGACAGGGGATTACGAGCAGTACTTC,CASSQTGTGDYEQYF
TRBV28,TRBD1,TRBJ1-2,NA,TGTGCCAGCAGTTTAGCCGGACAGGAGGAAGGCTACACCTTC,CASSLAGQEEGYTF
TRBV30,TRBD1,TRBJ1-4,NA,TGTGCCTGGAGTGTAAGGGTCAGGGGGGTTCTGTTTTTT,CAWSVRVRGVLFF